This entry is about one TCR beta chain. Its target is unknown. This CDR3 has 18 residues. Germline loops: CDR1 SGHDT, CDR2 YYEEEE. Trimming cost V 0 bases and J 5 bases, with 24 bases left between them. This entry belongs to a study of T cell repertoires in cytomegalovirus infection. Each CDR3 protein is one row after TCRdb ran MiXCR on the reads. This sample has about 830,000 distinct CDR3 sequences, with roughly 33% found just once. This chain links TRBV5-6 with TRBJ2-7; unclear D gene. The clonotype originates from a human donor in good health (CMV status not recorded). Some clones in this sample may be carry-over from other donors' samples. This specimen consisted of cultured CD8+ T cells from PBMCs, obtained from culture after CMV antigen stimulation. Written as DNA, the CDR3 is TGTGCCAGCAGCTTGGGGCTGGCCAATTCCAAGGGTCTTGACGAGCAGTACTTC. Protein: CASSLGLANSKGLDEQYF.